This T cell receptor (beta chain) was identified during a study of cytomegalovirus exposure and HLA in healthy donors. Study information: Assignment to the Caucasian-associated ancestry cluster applied to around 76% of the approximately 370 genotyped donors.

Concerning this clone itself: Its antigen is currently unknown.

The CDR3 totals 14 residues. Between the trimmed V and J ends, which lost 2 bases and 6 bases, there was a span of 12 bases. The germline V gene encodes CDR1 MNHEY and CDR2 SMNVEV (reference sequence). Everyone who donated was a healthy bone marrow donor. The primer mix had 60 Vbeta and 13 Jbeta primers. The repertoire was sequenced with immunoSEQ multiplex PCR; TCRdb's copy has only in-frame clones and lacks some. The repertoire holds 200,000 to 250,000 clones, with approximately 70% as singletons. Broader study findings: HLA restriction was apparent for most CMV-associated TCR beta chains in a later analysis. It was taken for granted in presence/absence analyses that sequencing depth across donors was roughly uniform.

This sequence was found in a woman aged 30 to 39 in good health and CMV-seronegative. The material sequenced was PBMCs. This rearrangement joins TRBV27 to TRBJ2-3; D is ambiguous. CDR3 residues: CASSLSKPRDTQYF. In DNA, the CDR3 is TGTGCCAGCAGTTTAAGCAAGCCCCGGGATACGCAGTATTTT.